Each of the 20 T cell receptor beta chains below was sequenced from the same sample in a study of blood T cell repertoires in COVID-19 (dated by TCRdb to about 2020). The method was the immunoSEQ multiplex PCR assay. This is the immuneACCESS table as TCRdb keeps it, with only in-frame sequences that have V and J called. A part of the clones is gone; compared with another copy, unresolved V genes explain less than half, and the rest is unexplained. The sample contains roughly 290,000 clones, 80% to 90% of them found a single time. The ten largest make up approximately 4% of the sample. Sequenced material: PBMCs or T cells enriched from blood (not recorded which). The receptors derive from a woman aged 25-40 years who had recovered from COVID-19.

This sequence joins TRBV28 and TRBJ1-4; the D gene is possibly TRBD1 (5 bases). From germline, CDR1 is MDHEN and CDR2 SYDVKM. The V end was cut by 4 bases, the J end by 5 bases, with 17 bases between. The CDR3 extends over 16 amino acids. The CDR3, as DNA: TGTGCCAGCAGTTCCCCAGCAGGGATGAGGAATGAAAAACTGTTTTTT. Translated: CASSSPAGMRNEKLFF.

This clone has only one observation. This chain connects TRBV29-1 to TRBJ1-4; TRBD1 is a possible D gene (6 bases). Germline V CDR1 and CDR2: SQVTM, ANQGSEA. V was trimmed by 4 bases and J by 8 bases, leaving 17 bases between them. There are 14 residues in the CDR3. The CDR3 DNA is TGCAGCGTTGCCGGGGGGGCAGGTGGCGAAAAACTGTTTTTT. It is translated as CSVAGGAGGEKLFF.

CDR3: CASSLEAASNYGYTF. Written as DNA, the CDR3 is TGTGCCAGCAGCTTAGAGGCAGCTAGTAACTATGGCTACACCTTC. The V call is TRBV7-8, the J call TRBJ1-2; D not resolved. CDR3 length equals 15 residues. Germline values: CDR1 SGHVS, CDR2 FQNEAQ. Trimming left V 1 base short and J 1 base short, with 10 bases between.

This clone has a handful of counts. The rearrangement links TRBV15 to TRBJ1-2; no clear D. The germline V gene encodes CDR1 LNHNV and CDR2 YYDKDF (reference sequence). Trimming pared 3 bases from V and 3 bases from J, leaving 14 bases between. The CDR3 covers 15 residues. The CDR3 spells CATSRRFSRDYGYTF. DNA of the CDR3: TGTGCCACCAGCAGGCGATTTTCCCGGGACTATGGCTACACCTTC.

The gene calls are TRBV9 and TRBJ1-1; the match to TRBD1 covers 8 bases. This CDR3 is 15 amino acids long. With 5 bases clipped from V and 6 bases from J, the junction kept 12 bases outside the gene matches. Germline V gene sequence: CDR1 SGDLS, CDR2 YYNGEE. The CDR3 here is CASRPDRVGGAEAFF. CDR3 bases: TGTGCCAGCAGACCGGACAGGGTCGGAGGGGCTGAAGCTTTCTTT. The full variable domain, completed using reference TRBV9 and TRBJ1-1, is DSGVTQTPKHLITATGQRVTLRCSPRSGDLSVYWYQQSLDQGLQFLIQYYNGEERAKGNILERFSAQQFPDLHSELNLSSLELGDSALYFCASRPDRVGGAEAFFGQGTRLTVV.

The CDR3 sequence: CASSVAGVTNEKLFF. The DNA of the CDR3 is TGTGCCAGCAGCGTAGCAGGGGTCACTAATGAAAAACTGTTTTTT. This chain uses TRBV9 with TRBJ1-4; tentatively, D is TRBD1 (6 bases). V was clipped by 0 bases and J by 2 bases, with 8 bases between them. CDR1 is SGDLS, CDR2 YYNGEE, per germline. This CDR3 is 15 amino acids long. Based on the CDR3 plus reference TRBV9 and TRBJ1-4, the full variable domain is DSGVTQTPKHLITATGQRVTLRCSPRSGDLSVYWYQQSLDQGLQFLIQYYNGEERAKGNILERFSAQQFPDLHSELNLSSLELGDSALYFCASSVAGVTNEKLFFGSGTQLSVL.

The genes are TRBV4-1 and TRBJ2-4; D is unresolved. V was shortened by 0 bases and J by 7 bases, with 4 bases between the two germline ends. There are 12 residues in the CDR3. Germline values: CDR1 MGHRA, CDR2 YSYEKL. CDR3 protein: CASSQESNIQYF. Written as DNA, the CDR3 is TGCGCCAGCAGCCAAGAATCGAACATTCAGTACTTC.

The chain recombines TRBV25-1 with TRBJ1-2; no definite D call. CDR3 length: 12 residues. Germline CDR1 MGHDK, CDR2 SYGVNS. With 4 bases removed from V and 2 bases from J, the gap between germline ends came to 5 bases. CDR3 in amino acids: CASSVMNYGYTF. The CDR3 DNA follows: TGTGCCAGCAGTGTAATGAACTATGGCTACACCTTC.

The chain employs TRBV27 and TRBJ2-5, with 7 bases matching TRBD2. This CDR3 contains 16 residues. From germline, CDR1 is MNHEY and CDR2 SMNVEV (reference sequence). J lost 1 base, V lost 4 bases, and 9 bases had no gene match. The CDR3 spells CASSSLSSGPQETQYF. DNA of the CDR3: TGTGCCAGCAGTTCTTTGAGTAGCGGGCCCCAAGAGACCCAGTACTTC.

The rearrangement joins TRBV11-2 to TRBJ2-1; D call uncertain. Germline CDR1 SGHAT, CDR2 FQNNGV. CDR3 size: 17 residues. V was clipped by 0 bases and J by 1 base, with 13 bases between them. The CDR3 coding sequence is TGTGCCAGCAGCTTAGATAGCCCTGCTACGTCCTACAATGAGCAGTTCTTC. Translating it yields CASSLDSPATSYNEQFF.

This clone was detected a few times. This chain uses TRBV7-2 with TRBJ1-2; 9 bases agree with TRBD1. The junction had 8 bases not matched to a gene; V was cut back by 1 base and J by 8 bases. Germline V gene data show CDR1 as SGHTA and CDR2 as FQGNSA. The CDR3 loop spans 15 amino acids. The CDR3 DNA reads as TGTGCCAGCAGCTTAGGGCAAACAGGGGGCAGCGGCTACACCTTC. Translated, it gives CASSLGQTGGSGYTF.

V is TRBV7-4 and J is TRBJ2-1, with 9 bases fitting TRBD1. Germline lookup yields CDR1 SGHVT and CDR2 SQSDAQ. The V and J ends lost 5 bases and 7 bases, in that order; junction bases with no gene match: 21. This CDR3 has 19 amino acids. In DNA, the CDR3 is TGTGCCAGCAGCCCCGGGGACAGGGAGACCGAACTGGTAACTAATGAGCAGTTCTTC. This sequence encodes CASSPGDRETELVTNEQFF.

The genes are TRBV5-1 and TRBJ2-5; D call uncertain. Germline-derived CDR1 and CDR2 are SGHRS and YFSETQ. This CDR3 is built from 14 residues. V was shortened by 4 bases and J by 3 bases, with 13 bases between the two germline ends. CDR3 in amino acids: CASSPLDNEETQYF. The CDR3 DNA sequence: TGCGCCAGCAGCCCGCTCGACAACGAAGAGACCCAGTACTTC.

This clone was picked up one time. The chain has TRBV3-1 (or the pseudogene TRBV3-2) and TRBJ2-7; possibly TRBD1 for D (6 bases). Germline lookup yields CDR1 LGHDT and CDR2 YNNKEL (reference sequence). V lost 1 base and J lost 4, with 23 bases in between. This CDR3 is built from 18 residues. CDR3 sequence: CASSQGVRGFFRMYEQYF. CDR3 in DNA: TGTGCCAGCAGCCAAGGAGTCAGGGGCTTTTTCAGGATGTACGAGCAGTACTTC.

CDR3 sequence (DNA): TGTGCCAGCAGCTTCTGGAGGGTCGACACCGGGGAGCTGTTTTTT. The encoded protein is CASSFWRVDTGELFF. The gene calls are TRBV7-9 and TRBJ2-2; a weak D match, TRBD2 (6 bases). Per the germline V gene, CDR1 is SEHNR and CDR2 is FQNEAQ (reference sequence). Trimming took 3 bases from V and 3 from J, leaving 11 bases between them. CDR3 length: 15 amino acids.

The chain couples TRBV10-1 to TRBJ1-1; 8 positions match TRBD1. Germline V lookup: CDR1 WNHNN, CDR2 SYGVQD (reference sequence). The CDR3 sequence is 15 residues long. With V trimmed by 6 bases and J by 5 bases, 11 bases remained unmatched. CDR3 amino acids: CASSHGAGGRTEAFF. The CDR3, as DNA: TGCGCCAGCAGCCACGGGGCAGGGGGCCGGACTGAAGCTTTCTTT.

The chain's CDR3 is CASGLDRQGGMNTEAFF. DNA for the CDR3: TGTGCTAGTGGTTTGGACCGACAGGGCGGAATGAACACTGAAGCTTTCTTT. The chain employs TRBV12-5 and TRBJ1-1; 7 bases align to TRBD1. Germline V gives CDR1 LGHNT, CDR2 FRNRAP. With V trimmed by 1 base and J by 0 bases, 8 bases remained unmatched. This CDR3 comprises 17 residues.

The rearrangement links TRBV20-1 to TRBJ2-5; no definite D call. CDR1 DFQATT and CDR2 SNEGSKA come from the germline V gene (reference sequence). V shed 3 bases and J shed 5 bases, with 10 bases lying between them. This CDR3 region has 12 residues. Here the CDR3 reads CSASSLRETQYF. The CDR3 DNA reads TGCAGTGCTAGTTCGCTCAGGGAGACCCAGTACTTC.

The DNA of the CDR3 is TGTGCCAGCAGTCCCGGGTGGAACCTTGAAGCTTTCTTT. Translated: CASSPGWNLEAFF. The chain has TRBV27 and TRBJ1-1, with D uncertain. The CDR3 is 13 residues long. Germline lookup yields CDR1 MNHEY and CDR2 SMNVEV (reference sequence). V dropped 5 bases and J dropped 7 bases, with 14 bases sitting between them.

This chain uses TRBV6-5 with TRBJ1-5, with D tentatively TRBD1 (6 bases). Per the germline V gene, CDR1 is MNHEY and CDR2 is SVGAGI. Trimming took off 4 bases at V and 3 bases at J, with 13 bases between the two ends. The CDR3 runs 15 residues. In nucleotides, the CDR3 is TGTGCCAGCAGTTTACAGGGATCCCCCAATCAGCCCCAGCATTTT. Protein product: CASSLQGSPNQPQHF.